These 20 T cell receptor beta chains share one sample of origin, sequenced in a study of CD4 and CD8 cells across lung adenocarcinoma regions. TCRdb re-called the PCR reads through MiXCR, storing one row per CDR3 protein. The sample consists of around 4,000 distinct CDR3 sequences, roughly three fifths of them appearing once. The sample consisted of CD4+ T cells from the center of a lung tumor. These receptors all stem from a male donor with lung adenocarcinoma. The CD4 and CD8 labels of this study may be unreliable.

Relative to its sample, this clonotype is medium-sized. The CDR3 nucleotides read TGTGCCAGCAGTCGAGACTACAGGGCTGAGCAGTTCTTC. It specifies CASSRDYRAEQFF. The chain employs TRBV6-1 and TRBJ2-1, with D maybe TRBD1 (6 bases). This CDR3 region has 13 residues. Looked up from germline, CDR1 is MNHNS and CDR2 is SASEGT. V lost 5 bases and J lost 9, with 14 bases in between.

The genes are TRBV6-1 and TRBJ2-7; no clear D gene. The germline V and J ends were trimmed by 6 bases and 5 bases, with 23 bases remaining between them. Looked up from germline, CDR1 is MNHNS and CDR2 is SASEGT. This CDR3 spans 16 amino acids. CDR3 sequence reads: CASSEIPLKSLHEQYF. The CDR3 region has the DNA TGTGCCAGCAGCGAAATCCCCCTTAAGTCCCTCCACGAGCAGTACTTC.

The rearrangement joins TRBV6-1 to TRBJ2-1, with unresolved D. Trimming removed 0 bases at V and 10 bases at J, with 10 bases between. CDR1 and CDR2 (germline): MNHNS, SASEGT. The length of the CDR3 is 13 residues. The CDR3 sequence: CASSEAMVGEQFF. The CDR3 DNA reads as TGTGCCAGCAGTGAAGCTATGGTAGGGGAGCAGTTCTTC.

The chain carries TRBV6-1 and TRBJ2-1, with D possibly TRBD2 on 6 matching bases. Germline V gene data show CDR1 as MNHNS and CDR2 as SASEGT. The CDR3 runs 15 residues. Deletions cut 6 bases from V and 4 bases from J, with 16 bases between. The CDR3 loop reads CASSPSVGKYNEQFF. In DNA, the CDR3 is TGTGCCAGCAGCCCTAGCGTCGGGAAATACAATGAGCAGTTCTTC.

The rearrangement joins TRBV6-1 to TRBJ2-3; 8 bases map to TRBD1. This CDR3 comprises 14 residues. Trimming cost V 6 bases and J 9 bases; bases outside gene matches: 11. Germline-derived CDR1 and CDR2 are MNHNS and SASEGT. The CDR3 region is CASRAETGVGTQYF. For the CDR3, the DNA is TGTGCCAGCAGGGCCGAGACAGGGGTGGGGACGCAGTATTTT.

The chain links TRBV6-1 to TRBJ2-1; 8 bases are a match to TRBD2. The DNA matches TRBJ2-5 better at its end, which makes the J call doubtful. Germline CDR1 MNHNS, CDR2 SASEGT. This CDR3 has 15 residues. CDR3 sequence: CASSGAGGLWETQYF. DNA of the CDR3: TGTGCCAGCAGTGGGGCGGGAGGCTTGTGGGAGACCCAGTACTTC.

In this sample, this clonotype is large. The gene calls are TRBV6-1 and TRBJ1-3; D call uncertain. CDR1 and CDR2 from the germline V gene are MNHNS and SASEGT. The V and J ends lost 6 bases and 1 base respectively, with 13 bases between them. The CDR3 extends over 15 amino acids. DNA for the CDR3: TGTGCCAGCAGAACAACTGCGGCGTCTGGAAACACCATATATTTT. Translating gives CASRTTAASGNTIYF.

The rearrangement joins TRBV6-1 to TRBJ2-1; D perhaps matches TRBD1 (5 bases). TRBJ2-7 matches the DNA end more closely, so the J call is doubtful. CDR1 and CDR2 from the germline V gene are MNHNS and SASEGT. CDR3 length equals 15 residues. The CDR3 here is CASSATGYGAYEQYF. The CDR3 DNA follows: TGTGCCAGCAGTGCTACAGGCTATGGGGCCTACGAGCAGTACTTC.

The sample holds a few counts of this clonotype. V gene TRBV6-1 combines with J gene TRBJ2-5; D unresolved. The better agreement between TRBJ2-7 and the DNA end casts doubt on the J call. The germline V gene has CDR1 MNHNS and CDR2 SASEGT. The length of the CDR3 is 16 residues. The CDR3 loop reads CASSEGRVAVSYEQYF. The CDR3 region has the DNA TGTGCCAGCAGTGAAGGTAGGGTAGCTGTGTCCTACGAGCAGTACTTC.

This clonotype has more than one count but fewer than ten. This chain joins TRBV7-2 and TRBJ1-2, with D tentatively TRBD1 (5 bases). CDR3 length equals 13 residues. Germline CDR1 SGHTA, CDR2 FQGNSA. V was cut by 7 bases and J by 1 base, with 10 bases left in between. Written as DNA, the CDR3 is TGTGCCAGCACCCGACAGAGTAACTATGGCTACACCTTC. Translating gives CASTRQSNYGYTF.

The chain has TRBV12-3 or TRBV12-4 and TRBJ2-3; 8 nucleotides line up with TRBD2. V lost 4 bases and J lost 5; bases outside the gene matches: 14. The CDR3 extends over 17 amino acids. The CDR3: CASSYPGGGSGRDTQYF. CDR3 in DNA: TGTGCCAGCAGTTACCCCGGGGGGGGGAGTGGTAGAGATACGCAGTATTTT.

As concerns this clonotype: Mismatch with germline at one junction end may stem from a read error. V and J are TRBV6-1 and TRBJ1-5, with D possibly being TRBD1 (6 bases). The CDR3 length is 15 residues. Per germline, CDR1 MNHNS and CDR2 SASEGT. The CDR3 loop is CASREGGGQGQPQHF. For the CDR3, the DNA is TGTGCCAGCAGAGAAGGGGGGGGGCAAGGTCAGCCCCAGCATTTT.

The V and J genes are TRBV7-2 and TRBJ2-4; D is perhaps TRBD2 (6 bases). Germline assignment: CDR1 SGHTA and CDR2 FQGNSA. V lost 2 bases and J 2 bases, leaving 10 bases between the germline ends. The CDR3 runs 15 residues. CDR3 nucleotide sequence: TGTGCCAGCAGCTTATGGTGGGACTCCAAAAACATTCAGTACTTC. Protein product: CASSLWWDSKNIQYF. The variable domain in full, completed from reference TRBV7-2 and TRBJ2-4, reads GAGVSQSPSNKVTEKGKDVELRCDPISGHTALYWYRQSLGQGLEFLIYFQGNSAPDKSGLPSDRFSAERTGGSVSTLTIQRTQQEDSAVYLCASSLWWDSKNIQYFGAGTRLSVL.

This clonotype was observed a few times. The V call is TRBV3-1, the J call TRBJ1-4; D may be TRBD1 (5 bases). V lost 5 bases and J 7 bases, leaving 14 bases between the germline ends. Germline assignment: CDR1 LGHDT and CDR2 YNNKEL (reference sequence). CDR3 length equals 14 residues. CDR3 region: CASSGTAGSEKLFF. DNA for the CDR3: TGTGCCAGCAGCGGGACTGCGGGGAGTGAAAAACTGTTTTTT.

Within the sample, this clonotype is large. This chain links TRBV10-2 with TRBJ2-3, with D possibly being TRBD2 (5 bases). Germline CDR1 reads WSHSY; CDR2 reads SAAADI. Trimming stripped 4 bases from V and 0 bases from J, with 8 bases between. The CDR3 extends over 14 amino acids. CDR3 nucleotides: TGCGCCAGCAGTGGTGGAGGCAGCACAGATACGCAGTATTTT. It translates to CASSGGGSTDTQYF.

This clonotype was counted a single time. The rearrangement joins TRBV7-2 to TRBJ2-5; D gene uncertain. Trimming took off 1 base at V and 2 bases at J, with 5 bases between the two ends. The CDR3 has 13 residues. Germline CDR1 reads SGHTA; CDR2 reads FQGNSA. In DNA form, the CDR3 reads TGTGCCAGCAGCTTAGAACTTCAAGAGACCCAGTACTTC. It codes for CASSLELQETQYF.

In its sample, this clonotype is medium-sized. This chain links TRBV6-4 with TRBJ2-2, with D perhaps given as TRBD1 or TRBD2 (5 bases each). The CDR3 has 14 amino acids. V was shortened by 7 bases and J by 4 bases, with 13 bases between the two germline ends. Germline V gene sequence: CDR1 MRHNA, CDR2 SNTAGT. The CDR3 loop is CASKRGVVTGELFF. CDR3 sequence (DNA): TGTGCCAGCAAGAGGGGAGTAGTCACCGGGGAGCTGTTTTTT.

The chain uses TRBV4-1 and TRBJ2-1, with 7 nucleotides matching TRBD2. V gave up 2 bases and J gave up 7 bases; unmatched junction bases: 5. The V gene's germline CDR1 is MGHRA and CDR2 YSYEKL. The CDR3 contains 14 residues. The CDR3 here is CASSQPGLSNEQFF. The CDR3 coding sequence is TGCGCCAGCAGCCAACCGGGACTATCGAATGAGCAGTTCTTC.

This clonotype ranks as medium-sized. A read error may produce the germline difference seen at one junction end. This chain links TRBV7-7 with TRBJ2-2; 8 bases line up with TRBD1. The germline V gene has CDR1 SSHAT and CDR2 FNYEAQ (reference sequence). This CDR3 is built from 14 residues. The CDR3 reads CASTTDRVSGELFF. The CDR3 DNA sequence: TGTGCTAGCACCACGGACAGGGTCTCCGGGGAGCTGTTTTTT.

The gene calls are TRBV7-2 and TRBJ2-1; D uncertain. The length of the CDR3 is 13 residues. Trimming removed 1 base from V and 10 bases from J, with 11 bases in between. The germline CDR1 and CDR2 sequences are SGHTA and FQGNSA. In DNA form, the CDR3 reads TGTGCCAGCAGCTTAGTGATGGACGGGGAGCAGTTCTTC. It specifies CASSLVMDGEQFF.